This is a list of T cell receptor beta chains from one sample in a study of identical twins. TCRdb independently ran MiXCR on the 5' RACE reads; one entry per CDR3 protein. The data hold fewer than 650,000 distinct CDR3 sequences, with over 8.5% observed a single time. These data were likewise used in another study, on yellow fever vaccine responses in identical twins.

The specimen was PBMCs. The receptors shown here come from a woman between 18 and 30 years old in good health. Each CDR3 is given without its conserved first and last residue.

length	V	CDR3
13	TRBV5-5	ASSLGLMSSYEQY
11	TRBV4-3	ASSLTGVDEQF
14	TRBV20-1	SVGRLAGLIRKTQY
14	TRBV27	ASSFLTGAPSYEQY
11	TRBV12-3/TRBV12-4	ASTRAGSYEQY
12	TRBV7-9	ASSPPGSVYEQF
13	TRBV6-2/TRBV6-3	ACPRGRAESYEQY
16	TRBV25-1	ASSEYGQGRLVNEKLF
15	TRBV23-1	ASSLGRRPTQEETQY
10	TRBV29-1	SVAGSAYEQY
13	TRBV5-1	ASSLRNRVNTEAF
13	TRBV12-3/TRBV12-4	ASSFGSGRAYEQY
14	TRBV6-1	ASMRIRTGGTYEQY
12	TRBV7-2	ASSLGLAGDEQY
13	TRBV5-1	ASSPGDRERSPLH
12	TRBV10-1	ASSGGSLTDTQY
15	TRBV27	ASSLAKSMSYHNEQF
14	TRBV5-1	ASSLLLAGNTGELF
14	TRBV7-2	ASSPSLAGGQETQY
10	TRBV9	ASSVVRGELF
11	TRBV20-1	SAIVRAIGTQY
11	TRBV6-1	ASSARDIDTQY
15	TRBV7-9	ASSLKSSGIDKNIQY
14	TRBV20-1	SAPAAGGNYVNEQF
14	TRBV20-1	SARSSGGAVTYEQY
12	TRBV5-5	ASSLVGIPAEQY
11	TRBV28	ASTRLAYNEQF
14	TRBV7-9	ASSYEVGPRVNEQF
15	TRBV6-2/TRBV6-3	ASSYSPASGIYNEQF
12	TRBV12-3/TRBV12-4	ASSLVTANQPQH
15	TRBV5-1	ASSIGTSGSGISRQY
14	TRBV10-3	AISSGSYPVDYEQY
16	TRBV6-5	ASSYVGTGTTGANVLT
11	TRBV11-2	ASSSLLDYEQY
10	TRBV7-9	ASSLAREAAF
12	TRBV4-2	ASSQERHSYEQY
14	TRBV7-2	ASSRGGLAESYEQY
11	TRBV29-1	SVEPGLNTEAF
14	TRBV12-3/TRBV12-4	ASSHNPGTATYEQY
14	TRBV28	ASSPPRTGSYNEQF
12	TRBV5-1	ASSLDQGNYGYT
15	TRBV11-1	ASSPQERYWSYNEQF
11	TRBV5-6	ASRRQDGGELF
17	TRBV24-1	ATSDLSSLSGRGTDTQY
10	TRBV5-1	ASSDYFNEQF
10	TRBV4-2	ASSQDRGAAY
13	TRBV4-3	ASSQDFRGNTEAF
13	TRBV25-1	ASSDPGRSTDTQY
8	TRBV20-1	SALYNEQF
12	TRBV20-1	SARTSGGVYEQF
11	TRBV29-1	SVAVDRGVEQY
12	TRBV3-1	ASSQDGFTGELF